The 6 T cell receptor beta chains reported below all come from one sample, sequenced in a study of beta chain features in type 1 diabetes. Sequenced material consisted of expressed TCRB transcripts (all of the isolated RNA was reverse transcribed). Sequencing used immunoSEQ multiplex PCR; TCRdb keeps in-frame clones, though not all of them. Of roughly 610,000 clones listed, less than 20% were seen once; the top ten hold roughly 0.098%. The sequencing sample was made of naive CD4+ T cells from blood. Source of these receptors: a man between 18 and 35 years old in good health.

A few counts support this clone. This chain joins TRBV5-1 and TRBJ2-4; tentatively, D is TRBD1 (6 bases). With 2 bases removed from V and 0 bases from J, the gap between germline ends came to 12 bases. Per the germline V gene, CDR1 is SGHRS and CDR2 is YFSETQ. CDR3 length: 16 residues. The chain's CDR3 is CASSLAGVLAKNIQYF. The CDR3 DNA reads TGCGCCAGCAGCTTAGCAGGGGTGCTAGCCAAAAACATTCAGTACTTC.

This clone has more than one count but fewer than ten. The V and J genes are TRBV7-9 and TRBJ1-6; TRBD1 is a possible D gene (6 bases). Looked up from germline, CDR1 is SEHNR and CDR2 is FQNEAQ (reference sequence). V was clipped by 7 bases and J by 9 bases, with 22 bases between them. There are 16 residues in the CDR3. Here the CDR3 DNA reads TGTGCCAGCACCGGGGGGCAAGGTTTCCCCTCTTCACCCCTCCACTTT. This encodes CASTGGQGFPSSPLHF. The whole variable domain, remainder taken from reference TRBV7-9 and TRBJ1-6, is DTGVSQNPRHKITKRGQNVTFRCDPISEHNRLYWYRQTLGQGPEFLTYFQNEAQLEKSRLLSDRFSAERPKGSFSTLEIQRTEQGDSAMYLCASTGGQGFPSSPLHFGNGTRLTVT.

The V gene is TRBV6-5, the J gene TRBJ2-7; TRBD1 matches 7 bases. This CDR3 has 13 residues. Trimming cost V 2 bases and J 7 bases; bases outside gene matches: 5. Per germline, CDR1 MNHEY and CDR2 SVGAGI. DNA for the CDR3: TGTGCCAGCAGTTACGGACAGGCCGGGGAGCAGTACTTC. Its protein is CASSYGQAGEQYF.

The CDR3 bases are TGTGCCAGCAGCGTAGAAGGGACCTATGGCGGCGGGGAGCTGTTTTTT. Translating it yields CASSVEGTYGGGELFF. This chain joins TRBV9 and TRBJ2-2; TRBD1 or TRBD2 may be the D gene (5 bases each). V lost 0 bases to trimming and J lost 7 bases, with 16 bases between them. Germline V gene data show CDR1 as SGDLS and CDR2 as YYNGEE. This CDR3 has 16 amino acids.

V gene TRBV7-2 combines with J gene TRBJ1-4; 9 nucleotides line up with TRBD1. This CDR3 contains 15 residues. Trimming at V came to 5 bases and at J to 8 bases, leaving 9 bases not matched to a gene. Per germline, CDR1 SGHTA and CDR2 FQGNSA. The CDR3 nucleotides are TGTGCCAGCAGCCGGCCGGGACAGGGAAAGGAAAAACTGTTTTTT. Translation: CASSRPGQGKEKLFF.

This clone appeared a few times. The chain uses TRBV28 and TRBJ1-5; 8 bases are a match to TRBD1. Germline trimming cut 6 bases from V and 6 bases from J; bases unmatched to any gene: 7. From germline, CDR1 is MDHEN and CDR2 SYDVKM. This CDR3 is 14 amino acids long. The CDR3 sequence is CASSAGQVRQPQHF. As DNA, the CDR3 is TGTGCCAGCAGCGCGGGACAGGTCCGTCAGCCCCAGCATTTT.